A selection of T cell receptor beta chains follows, all from one sample in a study of blood T cells in healthy people across ages. TCRdb called the 5' RACE reads again in MiXCR, with one record for every CDR3 protein. There are 1.5 million to 2 million distinct CDR3 sequences in the sample; 25% to 30% occur only once, and 7.7% lies in the top ten. Sequencing used blood. Every receptor here comes from a woman in her 30s in good health. Both conserved end residues are part of each CDR3. Fields, in order: J gene, clone size, V gene, D gene, CDR3 DNA, CDR3 protein. The D gene is left open where the match is weak. Clone size is not always given. Where it is, it says once, few, many or a class for expanded clones.

J: TRBJ2-1
size: -
V: TRBV29-1
D: -
DNA: TGCAGCGTTAAGCCCCAGGGGGAGCAGTTCTTC
CDR3: CSVKPQGEQFF

J: TRBJ2-4
size: -
V: TRBV7-3
D: TRBD1
DNA: TGTGCCAGCAGCTCCATGACAGGGGGCCAGTACAATGAGCAGTACTTC
CDR3: CASSSMTGGQYNEQYF

J: TRBJ2-1
size: once
V: TRBV19
D: TRBD2
DNA: TGTGCCAGTACCACGGGGGTCGGGAGGGCCAATGAGCAGTTCTTC
CDR3: CASTTGVGRANEQFF

J: TRBJ2-3
size: -
V: TRBV20-1
D: TRBD2
DNA: TGCAGCTCCGGGGCGGGAGGAGCAGATACGCAGTATTTT
CDR3: CSSGAGGADTQYF

J: TRBJ1-4
size: few
V: TRBV5-1
D: -
DNA: TGCGCCAGCAGCTCGGACAGCGATAATGAAAAACTGTTTTTT
CDR3: CASSSDSDNEKLFF

J: TRBJ2-7
size: -
V: TRBV28
D: -
DNA: TGTGCCAGCAATTTGGGGGCCTTCTACGAGCAGTACTTC
CDR3: CASNLGAFYEQYF

J: TRBJ2-2
size: -
V: TRBV11-2
D: TRBD2
DNA: TGTGCCAGCTTTCTAGGACTAGCGGGAATCACCCGGGAGCTGTTTTTT
CDR3: CASFLGLAGITRELFF

J: TRBJ2-7
size: -
V: TRBV20-1
D: -
DNA: TGCAGTGCCCCGGACGGGGTCTCCTACGAGCAGTACTTC
CDR3: CSAPDGVSYEQYF

J: TRBJ2-3
size: -
V: TRBV11-2
D: TRBD1
DNA: TGTGCCAGCAGCTTAGGACAGGGCTCTGGCACAGATACGCAGTATTTT
CDR3: CASSLGQGSGTDTQYF

J: TRBJ1-2
size: -
V: TRBV5-1
D: -
DNA: TGCGCCAGCAGCTTGGGACCCCAAGGCTACACCTTC
CDR3: CASSLGPQGYTF

J: TRBJ2-5
size: -
V: TRBV7-2
D: -
DNA: TGTGCCAGCAGCTTAGGGGGTGGGGGTAGGGTTAAAGGAGAGACCCAGTACTTC
CDR3: CASSLGGGGRVKGETQYF

J: TRBJ2-3
size: few
V: TRBV20-1
D: -
DNA: TGCAGTGCCGTACTAGCTGATACGCAGTATTTT
CDR3: CSAVLADTQYF

J: TRBJ2-7
size: -
V: TRBV28
D: TRBD2
DNA: TGTGCCAGCAGTAGCAGCGGGGGGCCAAACGACTACGAGCAGTACTTC
CDR3: CASSSSGGPNDYEQYF

J: TRBJ2-7
size: once
V: TRBV7-9
D: -
DNA: TGTGCCGGCAGCGTGGGAGACGAGCAGTACTTC
CDR3: CAGSVGDEQYF

J: TRBJ2-5
size: -
V: TRBV5-1
D: -
DNA: TGCGCCAGCAGCGGTGGGACAAAAGAGACCCAGGACTTC
CDR3: CASSGGTKETQDF

J: TRBJ2-7
size: -
V: TRBV29-1
D: -
DNA: TGCAGCGCCCTTCGGGACAATGAGCAGTACTTC
CDR3: CSALRDNEQYF

J: TRBJ2-7
size: many
V: TRBV29-1
D: TRBD2
DNA: TGCAGCGTCCTCGGCGGGGGAGCCGAGCAGTACTTC
CDR3: CSVLGGGAEQYF

J: TRBJ1-2
size: -
V: TRBV25-1
D: TRBD1
DNA: TGTGCCAGCAGTGGCCGGGACAGGGTTGATGGCTACACCTTC
CDR3: CASSGRDRVDGYTF

J: TRBJ2-2
size: -
V: TRBV28
D: -
DNA: TGTGCCAACAGTTTATCCCAGGACGGGGCCGGGGAGCTGTTTTTT
CDR3: CANSLSQDGAGELFF

J: TRBJ2-1
size: few
V: TRBV14
D: -
DNA: TGTGCCAGCAGCCATCGGGAAACCTACAATGAGCAGTTCTTC
CDR3: CASSHRETYNEQFF

J: TRBJ2-1
size: few
V: TRBV9
D: TRBD2
DNA: TGTGCCAGCAGCGTAACTAGCGGGGAGGCCTACAATGAGCAGTTCTTC
CDR3: CASSVTSGEAYNEQFF

J: TRBJ2-7
size: -
V: TRBV10-3
D: TRBD2
DNA: TGTGCCATCAGTGCCTCTAGCGGGGGTGCGTTCGCCTACGAGCAGTACTTC
CDR3: CAISASSGGAFAYEQYF

J: TRBJ1-1
size: many
V: TRBV29-1
D: -
DNA: TGCAGCGTTGAGGGGGTGGGGAACACTGAAGCTTTCTTT
CDR3: CSVEGVGNTEAFF

J: TRBJ2-3
size: -
V: TRBV21-1
D: -
DNA: TGTGCCAGCGGGAATCTCGATACGCAGTATTTT
CDR3: CASGNLDTQYF

J: TRBJ2-3
size: -
V: TRBV5-1
D: -
DNA: TGCGCCAGCAGCTTGGGGCTAGCGGGGACAGGTGGCCCAGATACGCAGTATTTT
CDR3: CASSLGLAGTGGPDTQYF

J: TRBJ2-1
size: few
V: TRBV20-1
D: -
DNA: TGCAGTGCTCCTCGTGGGGGGCGGTACAATGAGCAGTTCTTC
CDR3: CSAPRGGRYNEQFF

J: TRBJ2-1
size: -
V: TRBV5-1
D: -
DNA: TGCGCCAGCAGTTACAGGGAAGGGGCCACCTACGAGCAGTTCTTC
CDR3: CASSYREGATYEQFF

J: TRBJ1-2
size: few
V: TRBV3-1
D: -
DNA: TGTGCCAGCAGCAGGCCGGGGCAGACTAACTATGGCTACACCTTC
CDR3: CASSRPGQTNYGYTF

J: TRBJ2-4
size: -
V: TRBV12-3/TRBV12-4
D: -
DNA: TGTGCCAGCAGTTTTTCCGCTAGCAATGAGCAGTACTTC
CDR3: CASSFSASNEQYF

J: TRBJ2-4
size: -
V: TRBV30
D: -
DNA: TGTGCCTGGATGGTAGGGGGGGAGCAGTACTTC
CDR3: CAWMVGGEQYF

J: TRBJ2-5
size: many
V: TRBV7-6
D: TRBD1
DNA: TGTGCCAGCAGCCGGAGGACAGGACAAGAGACCCAGTACTTC
CDR3: CASSRRTGQETQYF

J: TRBJ2-5
size: -
V: TRBV12-3/TRBV12-4
D: TRBD2
DNA: TGTGCCAGCAGTTTTACACTTGGGGTAGCGGGGGGGCTCCAAGAGACCCAGTACTTC
CDR3: CASSFTLGVAGGLQETQYF

J: TRBJ1-5
size: -
V: TRBV29-1
D: -
DNA: TGCAGCGTGCGACCCGGGGGTAGCAATCAGCCCCAGCATTTT
CDR3: CSVRPGGSNQPQHF

J: TRBJ2-3
size: few
V: TRBV10-2
D: TRBD2
DNA: TGCGCCAGCAGGGAGACTAGCGGGGGGGCCGCAGATACGCAGTATTTT
CDR3: CASRETSGGAADTQYF

J: TRBJ2-3
size: -
V: TRBV24-1
D: -
DNA: TGTGCCACCAGTGATGCCAGGGTCGCAGATACGCAGTATTTT
CDR3: CATSDARVADTQYF

J: TRBJ2-7
size: -
V: TRBV21-1
D: -
DNA: TGTGCCAGCAGCAAACCCGGGACGGAAGGCCCGGGCGTCTCCTACGAGCAGTACTTC
CDR3: CASSKPGTEGPGVSYEQYF

J: TRBJ2-1
size: few
V: TRBV6-5
D: TRBD2
DNA: TGTGCCAACAGTTACTCGCGGGGGAGTGAGCAGTTCTTC
CDR3: CANSYSRGSEQFF

J: TRBJ1-2
size: many
V: TRBV29-1
D: -
DNA: TGCAGCGCCCAAGGGGTTGGGCCTGGCTATGGCTACACCTTC
CDR3: CSAQGVGPGYGYTF

J: TRBJ2-1
size: -
V: TRBV6-4
D: -
DNA: TGTGCCAGCAGTGAAGTTGGGCAGGGGAGTTCCTACAATGAGCAGTTCTTC
CDR3: CASSEVGQGSSYNEQFF

J: TRBJ2-1
size: -
V: TRBV5-1
D: -
DNA: TGCGCCAGCAGCTTGGGGCAGGTTAGCAATGAGCAGTTCTTC
CDR3: CASSLGQVSNEQFF

J: TRBJ1-1
size: few
V: TRBV7-2
D: -
DNA: TGTGCCAGCAGCTTTCGGGACCCGATAGCTTTCTTT
CDR3: CASSFRDPIAFF

J: TRBJ2-1
size: -
V: TRBV20-1
D: -
DNA: TGCAGTGCTTTCGACTCCGAGTACAATGAGCAGTTCTTC
CDR3: CSAFDSEYNEQFF

J: TRBJ2-7
size: many
V: TRBV12-3/TRBV12-4
D: -
DNA: TGTGCCAGCAGTTTAGGGGGGCAGCCTCCTACCGAGCAGTACTTC
CDR3: CASSLGGQPPTEQYF

J: TRBJ1-2
size: few
V: TRBV20-1
D: -
DNA: TGCAGTGCTAGAAATTCGGGGGGGGAGGACTATGGCTACACCTTC
CDR3: CSARNSGGEDYGYTF